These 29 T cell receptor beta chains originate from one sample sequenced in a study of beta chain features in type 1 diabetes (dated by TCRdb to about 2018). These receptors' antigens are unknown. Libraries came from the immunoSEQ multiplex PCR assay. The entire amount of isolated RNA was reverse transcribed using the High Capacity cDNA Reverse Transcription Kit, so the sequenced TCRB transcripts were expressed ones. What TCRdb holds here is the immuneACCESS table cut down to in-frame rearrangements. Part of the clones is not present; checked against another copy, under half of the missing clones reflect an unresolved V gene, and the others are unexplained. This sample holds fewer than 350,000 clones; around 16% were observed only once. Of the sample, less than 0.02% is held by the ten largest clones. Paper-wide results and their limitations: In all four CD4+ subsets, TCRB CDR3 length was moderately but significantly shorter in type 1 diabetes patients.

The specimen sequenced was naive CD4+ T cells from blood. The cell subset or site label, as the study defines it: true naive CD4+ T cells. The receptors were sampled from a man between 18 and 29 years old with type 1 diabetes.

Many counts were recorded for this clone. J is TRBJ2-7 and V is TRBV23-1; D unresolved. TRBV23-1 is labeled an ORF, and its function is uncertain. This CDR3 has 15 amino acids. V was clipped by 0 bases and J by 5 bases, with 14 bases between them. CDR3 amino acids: CASSQSVGIRDEQYF. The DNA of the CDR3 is TGCGCCAGCAGTCAATCCGTAGGAATCCGGGACGAGCAGTACTTC.

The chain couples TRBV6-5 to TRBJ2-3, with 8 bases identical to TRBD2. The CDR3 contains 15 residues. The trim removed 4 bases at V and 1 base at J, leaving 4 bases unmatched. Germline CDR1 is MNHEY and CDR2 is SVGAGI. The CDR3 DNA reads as TGTGCCAGCAGTTGGGGCGGGGGGCGCACAGATACGCAGTATTTT. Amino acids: CASSWGGGRTDTQYF.

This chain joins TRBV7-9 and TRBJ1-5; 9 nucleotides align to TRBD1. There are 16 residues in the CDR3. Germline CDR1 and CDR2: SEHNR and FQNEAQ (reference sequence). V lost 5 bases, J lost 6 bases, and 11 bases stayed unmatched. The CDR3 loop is CASSPGGQGFIQPQHF. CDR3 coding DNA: TGTGCCAGCAGCCCCGGGGGACAGGGTTTTATTCAGCCCCAGCATTTT.

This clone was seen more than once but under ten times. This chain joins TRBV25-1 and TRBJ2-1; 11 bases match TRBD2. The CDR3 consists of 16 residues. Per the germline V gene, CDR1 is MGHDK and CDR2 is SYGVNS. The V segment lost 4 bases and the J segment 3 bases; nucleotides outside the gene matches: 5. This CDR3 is CASSALTSGSYNEQFF. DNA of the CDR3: TGTGCCAGCAGTGCGCTCACTAGCGGGAGCTACAATGAGCAGTTCTTC.

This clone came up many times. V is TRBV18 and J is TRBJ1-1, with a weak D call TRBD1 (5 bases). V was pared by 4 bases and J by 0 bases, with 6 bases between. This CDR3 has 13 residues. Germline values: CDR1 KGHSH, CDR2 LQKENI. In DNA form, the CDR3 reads TGTGCCAGCTCACAGGGGATGAACACTGAAGCTTTCTTT. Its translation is CASSQGMNTEAFF.

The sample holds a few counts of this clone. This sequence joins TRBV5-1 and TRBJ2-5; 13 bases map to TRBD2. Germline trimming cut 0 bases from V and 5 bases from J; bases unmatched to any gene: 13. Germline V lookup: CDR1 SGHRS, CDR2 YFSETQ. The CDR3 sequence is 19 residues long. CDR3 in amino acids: CASSLATSGRASGTETQYF. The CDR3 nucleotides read TGCGCCAGCAGCTTGGCTACTAGCGGGAGGGCCAGTGGGACGGAGACCCAGTACTTC.

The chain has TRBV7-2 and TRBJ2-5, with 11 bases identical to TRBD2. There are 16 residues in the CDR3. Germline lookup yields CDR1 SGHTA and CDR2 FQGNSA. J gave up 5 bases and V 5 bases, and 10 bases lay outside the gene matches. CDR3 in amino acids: CASSGGTSGGGETQYF. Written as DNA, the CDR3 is TGTGCCAGCAGCGGGGGAACTAGCGGGGGAGGGGAGACCCAGTACTTC.

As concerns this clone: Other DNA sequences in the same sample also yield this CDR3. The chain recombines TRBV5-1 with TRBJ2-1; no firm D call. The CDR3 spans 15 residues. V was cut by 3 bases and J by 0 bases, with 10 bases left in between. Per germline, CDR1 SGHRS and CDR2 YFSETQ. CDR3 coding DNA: TGCGCCAGCAGCTCTTCGGGTAGCTCCTACAATGAGCAGTTCTTC. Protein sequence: CASSSSGSSYNEQFF.

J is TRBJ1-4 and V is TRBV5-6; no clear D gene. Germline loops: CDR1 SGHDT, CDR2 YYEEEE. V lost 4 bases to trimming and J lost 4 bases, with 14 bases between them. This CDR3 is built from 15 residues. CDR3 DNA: TGTGCCAGCAGCCCGCTGGCGGGGTTTAATGAAAAACTGTTTTTT. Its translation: CASSPLAGFNEKLFF.

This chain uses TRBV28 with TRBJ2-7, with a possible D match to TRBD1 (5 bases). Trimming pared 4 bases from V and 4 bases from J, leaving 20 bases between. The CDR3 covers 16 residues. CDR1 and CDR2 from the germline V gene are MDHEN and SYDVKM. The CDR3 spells CASSYPQGSLGYEQYF. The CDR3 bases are TGTGCCAGCAGTTACCCTCAGGGTTCCTTGGGTTACGAGCAGTACTTC.

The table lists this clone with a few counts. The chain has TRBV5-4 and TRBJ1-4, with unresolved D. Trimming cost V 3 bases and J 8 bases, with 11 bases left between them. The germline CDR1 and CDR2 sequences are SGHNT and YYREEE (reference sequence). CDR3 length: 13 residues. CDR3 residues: CASSYAGNEKLFF. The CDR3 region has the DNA TGTGCCAGCAGCTACGCCGGGAACGAAAAACTGTTTTTT.

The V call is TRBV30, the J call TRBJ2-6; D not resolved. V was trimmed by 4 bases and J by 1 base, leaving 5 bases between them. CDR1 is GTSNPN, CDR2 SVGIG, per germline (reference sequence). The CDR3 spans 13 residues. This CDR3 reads CAWMRSGANVLTF. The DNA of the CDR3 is TGTGCCTGGATGAGATCTGGGGCCAACGTCCTGACTTTC.

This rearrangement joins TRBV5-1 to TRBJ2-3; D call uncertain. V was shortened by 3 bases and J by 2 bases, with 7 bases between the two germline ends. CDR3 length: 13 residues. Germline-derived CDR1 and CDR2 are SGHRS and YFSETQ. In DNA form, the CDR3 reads TGCGCCAGCAGCTCGGCGGTCACAGATACGCAGTATTTT. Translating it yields CASSSAVTDTQYF.

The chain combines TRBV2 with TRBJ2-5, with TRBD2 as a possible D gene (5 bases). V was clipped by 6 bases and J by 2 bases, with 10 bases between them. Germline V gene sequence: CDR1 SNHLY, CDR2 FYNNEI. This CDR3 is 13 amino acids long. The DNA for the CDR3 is TGTGCCAGCAGGAGACGAGGGCAAGAGACCCAGTACTTC. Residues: CASRRRGQETQYF.

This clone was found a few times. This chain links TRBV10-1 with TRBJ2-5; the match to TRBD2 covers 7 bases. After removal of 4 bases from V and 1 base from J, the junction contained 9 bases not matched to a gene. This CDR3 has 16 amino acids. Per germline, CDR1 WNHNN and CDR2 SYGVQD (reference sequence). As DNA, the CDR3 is TGCGCCAGCAGTGGTGGTATCGGCGGGGGCCAAGAGACCCAGTACTTC. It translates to CASSGGIGGGQETQYF.

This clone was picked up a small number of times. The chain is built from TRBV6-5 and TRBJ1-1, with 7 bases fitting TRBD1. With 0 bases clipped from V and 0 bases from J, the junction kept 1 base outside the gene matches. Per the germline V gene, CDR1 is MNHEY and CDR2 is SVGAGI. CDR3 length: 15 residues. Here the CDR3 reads CASSYSGQMNTEAFF. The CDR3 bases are TGTGCCAGCAGTTACTCGGGACAGATGAACACTGAAGCTTTCTTT.

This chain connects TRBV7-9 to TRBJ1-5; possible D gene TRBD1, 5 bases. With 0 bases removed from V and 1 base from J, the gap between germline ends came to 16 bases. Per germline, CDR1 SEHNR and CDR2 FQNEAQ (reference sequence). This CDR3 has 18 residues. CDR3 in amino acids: CASSLAAPRGVSNQPQHF. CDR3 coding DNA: TGTGCCAGCAGCTTAGCGGCTCCGCGGGGCGTCAGCAATCAGCCCCAGCATTTT.

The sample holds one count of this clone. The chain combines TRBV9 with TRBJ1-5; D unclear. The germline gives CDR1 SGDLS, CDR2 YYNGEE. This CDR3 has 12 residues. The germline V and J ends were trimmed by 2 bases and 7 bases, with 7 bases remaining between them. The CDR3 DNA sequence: TGTGCCAGCAGCGTTTTCACACAGCCCCAGCATTTT. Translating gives CASSVFTQPQHF.

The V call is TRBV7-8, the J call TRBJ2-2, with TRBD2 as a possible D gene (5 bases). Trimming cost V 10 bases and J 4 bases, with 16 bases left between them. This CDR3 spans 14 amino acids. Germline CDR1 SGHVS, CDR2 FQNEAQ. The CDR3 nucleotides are TGTGCCACCCGCGGCCCGGCGGGCACCGGGGAGCTGTTTTTT. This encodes CATRGPAGTGELFF.

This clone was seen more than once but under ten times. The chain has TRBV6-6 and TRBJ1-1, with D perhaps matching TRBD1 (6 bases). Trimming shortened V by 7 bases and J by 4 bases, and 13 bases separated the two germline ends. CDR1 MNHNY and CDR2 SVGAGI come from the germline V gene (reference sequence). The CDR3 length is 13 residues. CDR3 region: CASTPDRSTEAFF. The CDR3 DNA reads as TGTGCCAGCACCCCCGACAGGTCCACTGAAGCTTTCTTT.

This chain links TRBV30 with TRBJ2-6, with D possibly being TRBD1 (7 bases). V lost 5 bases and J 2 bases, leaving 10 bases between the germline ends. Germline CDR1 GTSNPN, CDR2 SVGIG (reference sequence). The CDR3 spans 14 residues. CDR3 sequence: CAWWRGPGANVLTF. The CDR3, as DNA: TGTGCCTGGTGGAGGGGGCCTGGGGCCAACGTCCTGACTTTC. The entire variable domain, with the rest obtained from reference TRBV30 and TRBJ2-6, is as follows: SQTIHQWPATLVQPVGSPLSLECTVEGTSNPNLYWYRQAAGRGLQLLFYSVGIGQISSEVPQNLSASRPQDRQFILSSKKLLLSDSGFYLCAWWRGPGANVLTFGAGSRLTVL.

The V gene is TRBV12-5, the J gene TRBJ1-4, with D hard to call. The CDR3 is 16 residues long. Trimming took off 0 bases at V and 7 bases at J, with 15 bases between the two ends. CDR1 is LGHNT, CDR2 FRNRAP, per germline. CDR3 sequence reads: CASGLVFVLRSEKLFF. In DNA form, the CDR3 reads TGTGCTAGTGGTTTGGTCTTTGTGTTGAGGAGTGAAAAACTGTTTTTT.

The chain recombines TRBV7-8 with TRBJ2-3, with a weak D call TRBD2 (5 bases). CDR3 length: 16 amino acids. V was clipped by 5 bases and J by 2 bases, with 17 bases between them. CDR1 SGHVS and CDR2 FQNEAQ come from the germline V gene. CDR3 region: CASSGGRGIPTDTQYF. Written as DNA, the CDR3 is TGTGCCAGCAGCGGCGGACGAGGGATACCCACAGATACGCAGTATTTT.

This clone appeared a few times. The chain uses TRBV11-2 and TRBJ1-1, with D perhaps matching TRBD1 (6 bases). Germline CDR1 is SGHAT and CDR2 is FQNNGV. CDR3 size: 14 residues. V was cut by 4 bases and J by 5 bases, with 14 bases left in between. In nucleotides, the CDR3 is TGTGCCAGCAGCTCATTCAGGGGACGAACTGAAGCTTTCTTT. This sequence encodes CASSSFRGRTEAFF.

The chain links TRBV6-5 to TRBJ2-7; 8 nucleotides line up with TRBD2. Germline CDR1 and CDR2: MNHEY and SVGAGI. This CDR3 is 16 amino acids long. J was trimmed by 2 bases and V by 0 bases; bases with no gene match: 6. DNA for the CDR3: TGTGCCAGCAGTTACTCTGGTAGCGGGAAGCCCTACGAGCAGTACTTC. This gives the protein CASSYSGSGKPYEQYF.

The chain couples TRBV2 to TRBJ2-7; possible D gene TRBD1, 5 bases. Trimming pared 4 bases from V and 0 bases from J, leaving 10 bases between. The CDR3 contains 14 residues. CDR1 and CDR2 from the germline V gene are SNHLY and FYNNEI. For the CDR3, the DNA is TGTGCCAGCAGTGGGGGCTGGAGCTCCTACGAGCAGTACTTC. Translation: CASSGGWSSYEQYF.

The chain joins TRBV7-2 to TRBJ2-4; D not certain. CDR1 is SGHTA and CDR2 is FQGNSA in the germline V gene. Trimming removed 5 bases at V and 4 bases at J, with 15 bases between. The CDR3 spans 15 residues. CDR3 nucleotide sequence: TGTGCCAGCAGCCCCAAATCGGTGACAAAAAACATTCAGTACTTC. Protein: CASSPKSVTKNIQYF. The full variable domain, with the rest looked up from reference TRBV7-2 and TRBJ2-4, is GAGVSQSPSNKVTEKGKDVELRCDPISGHTALYWYRQSLGQGLEFLIYFQGNSAPDKSGLPSDRFSAERTGGSVSTLTIQRTQQEDSAVYLCASSPKSVTKNIQYFGAGTRLSVL.

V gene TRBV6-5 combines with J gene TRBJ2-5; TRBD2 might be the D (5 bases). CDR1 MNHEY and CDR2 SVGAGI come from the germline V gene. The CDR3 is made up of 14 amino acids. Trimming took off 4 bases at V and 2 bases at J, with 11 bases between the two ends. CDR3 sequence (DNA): TGTGCCAGCAGTTCCCCGACGGGACAAGAGACCCAGTACTTC. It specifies CASSSPTGQETQYF.

Here the CDR3 reads CASSNTNTGELFF. The CDR3 coding sequence is TGCGCCAGCAGCAATACTAACACCGGGGAGCTGTTTTTT. The rearrangement uses TRBV5-1 and TRBJ2-2; no reliable D call. Germline CDR1 is SGHRS and CDR2 is YFSETQ. This CDR3 region has 13 residues. V lost 4 bases and J lost 2, with 6 bases in between.